One sample yielded the 24 T cell receptor beta chains listed below, sequenced in a study of blood T cell repertoires in COVID-19. The table came from immunoSEQ multiplex PCR; TCRdb's copy has only in-frame clones and leaves some out. This repertoire shows about 220,000 clones, more than 65% found once; its top ten account for approximately 10%. Sample: peripheral blood. These receptors were taken from a middle-aged man with active or convalescent COVID-19.

This clone was found once. The chain couples TRBV5-5 to TRBJ2-5, with D unresolved. Germline-derived CDR1 and CDR2 are SGHKS and YYEKEE (reference sequence). The CDR3 is 15 amino acids. V shed 4 bases and J shed 4 bases, with 17 bases lying between them. In DNA form, the CDR3 reads TGTGCCAGCAGCCTTCTCGTCGTTGGCGGAGAGACCCAGTACTTC. Residues: CASSLLVVGGETQYF.

This clone appeared a single time. The chain joins TRBV2 to TRBJ2-1; 10 nucleotides align to TRBD2. CDR1 SNHLY and CDR2 FYNNEI come from the germline V gene. This CDR3 is 15 amino acids long. With V trimmed by 6 bases and J by 8 bases, 10 bases remained unmatched. This CDR3 reads CASRESGRAPDEQFF. CDR3 in DNA: TGTGCCAGCAGAGAGAGCGGGAGGGCCCCGGATGAGCAGTTCTTC.

This rearrangement joins TRBV7-9 to TRBJ1-1; the D gene is possibly TRBD1 (6 bases). This CDR3 has 15 amino acids. Germline values: CDR1 SEHNR, CDR2 FQNEAQ (reference sequence). Trimming pared 1 base from V and 3 bases from J, leaving 12 bases between. The CDR3 bases are TGTGCCAGCAGCTTAGAGGTAGGGGGGGACACTGAAGCTTTCTTT. As protein: CASSLEVGGDTEAFF.

V and J are TRBV9 and TRBJ1-1; 7 positions match TRBD1. V was clipped by 0 bases and J by 2 bases; unmatched bases: 7. The CDR3 runs 16 residues. The germline gives CDR1 SGDLS, CDR2 YYNGEE. The CDR3 here is CASSVGVGTVNTEAFF. CDR3 DNA sequence: TGTGCCAGCAGCGTAGGGGTGGGGACAGTAAACACTGAAGCTTTCTTT.

The rearrangement uses TRBV16 and TRBJ2-6, with 7 nucleotides matching TRBD1. Germline V gives CDR1 KGHSY, CDR2 FQNENV. Trimming cost V 8 bases and J 2 bases; bases outside gene matches: 6. CDR3 length: 15 residues. The CDR3 region is CASVTQGAGANVLTF. The CDR3 nucleotides read TGTGCCAGCGTAACCCAGGGGGCTGGGGCCAACGTCCTGACTTTC.

Concerning this clone itself: In the same sample, other DNA sequences code for this CDR3. The V and J genes are TRBV9 and TRBJ2-1; a weak D match, TRBD2 (6 bases). CDR1 and CDR2 from the germline V gene are SGDLS and YYNGEE. The CDR3 covers 15 residues. Trimming shortened V by 0 bases and J by 0 bases, and 7 bases separated the two germline ends. The CDR3 DNA is TGTGCCAGCAGCGTAGCTAGCGCCTCCTACAATGAGCAGTTCTTC. As protein: CASSVASASYNEQFF.

This clone was picked up one time. The chain links TRBV28 to TRBJ1-2, with 7 bases aligning to TRBD1. The CDR3 covers 14 residues. Germline trimming cut 3 bases from V and 8 bases from J; bases unmatched to any gene: 9. Germline lookup yields CDR1 MDHEN and CDR2 SYDVKM. In DNA form, the CDR3 reads TGTGCCAGCAGTTTGCAGGGGGAGTCATGGGGCTACACCTTC. Encoded protein: CASSLQGESWGYTF.

To note about this clone: The same CDR3 is also encoded by other DNA sequences in this sample. This sequence joins TRBV5-1 and TRBJ2-7; 9 bases are shared with TRBD2. J lost 4 bases, V lost 2 bases, and 4 bases had no gene match. The germline CDR1 and CDR2 sequences are SGHRS and YFSETQ. The CDR3 spans 14 residues. The CDR3: CASSLEAGGYEQYV. The CDR3 nucleotides read TGCGCCAGCAGCTTAGAAGCGGGGGGTTACGAGCAGTACGTC.

Written as DNA, the CDR3 is TGTGCCAGCAGCTCCAGGACAGGGGGCGGGTTTGGCTATGGCTACACCTTC. Its protein is CASSSRTGGGFGYGYTF. V gene TRBV28 combines with J gene TRBJ1-2; 11 bases fit TRBD1. The V gene's germline CDR1 is MDHEN and CDR2 SYDVKM. The CDR3 consists of 17 residues. Trimming cost V 6 bases and J 4 bases; bases outside gene matches: 13.

This rearrangement joins TRBV15 to TRBJ1-2, with 8 bases matching TRBD1. Germline CDR1 LNHNV, CDR2 YYDKDF (reference sequence). V shed 2 bases, J shed 0 bases, and the junction held 5 bases outside the gene matches. This CDR3 is 16 amino acids long. Here the CDR3 reads CATSRTSGGPNYGYTF. Here the CDR3 DNA reads TGTGCCACCAGCAGAACTTCAGGGGGCCCTAACTATGGCTACACCTTC.

This clone came up many times. Other DNA sequences of this sample code for an identical CDR3. The chain links TRBV5-8 to TRBJ1-4, with 7 nucleotides matching TRBD1. Germline assignment: CDR1 SGHTS and CDR2 YDEGEE. The J segment lost 5 bases and the V segment lost 1 base, leaving 2 bases of the junction unmatched. The CDR3 covers 14 residues. The CDR3 DNA follows: TGTGCCAGCAGCTTGTCGACAGGGAATGAAAAACTGTTTTTT. This codes for CASSLSTGNEKLFF.

This clone appeared a few times. The rearrangement uses TRBV7-2 and TRBJ1-6, with 10 bases aligning to TRBD1. V lost 1 base, J lost 10 bases, and 4 bases stayed unmatched. This CDR3 contains 15 residues. Germline V lookup: CDR1 SGHTA, CDR2 FQGNSA. As DNA, the CDR3 is TGTGCCAGCAGCTTAGAATGGGACAGGGGATCACCCCTCCACTTT. Its translation is CASSLEWDRGSPLHF.

Only a few counts were recorded for this clone. V is TRBV7-8 and J is TRBJ2-3; no clear D gene. V was trimmed by 1 base and J by 1 base, leaving 6 bases between them. The germline gives CDR1 SGHVS, CDR2 FQNEAQ. The CDR3 runs to 14 residues. CDR3 loop: CASSLGQGTDTQYF. CDR3 nucleotide sequence: TGTGCCAGCAGCTTAGGGCAGGGCACAGATACGCAGTATTTT.

The gene calls are TRBV15 and TRBJ1-1; 8 bases are a match to TRBD1. Germline trimming cut 4 bases from V and 0 bases from J; bases unmatched to any gene: 13. Germline V gives CDR1 LNHNV, CDR2 YYDKDF (reference sequence). The CDR3 loop spans 18 amino acids. CDR3 coding DNA: TGTGCCACCAGCAAAAAGGGACAGGTCGGGTCTTTGAACACTGAAGCTTTCTTT. Translation gives CATSKKGQVGSLNTEAFF.

V and J are TRBV4-3 and TRBJ2-1; no clear D. The CDR3 is made up of 14 amino acids. Per the germline V gene, CDR1 is LGHNA and CDR2 is YSLEER. The V and J ends lost 1 base and 2 bases respectively, with 6 bases between them. CDR3 region: CASSQVSTYNEQFF. The CDR3 DNA is TGCGCCAGCAGCCAAGTGTCCACCTACAATGAGCAGTTCTTC.

The rearrangement uses TRBV7-9 and TRBJ1-5; no reliable D call. The CDR3 has 12 amino acids. Germline V gene lookup returns CDR1 SEHNR and CDR2 FQNEAQ (reference sequence). Between the trimmed V and J ends, which lost 5 bases and 3 bases, there was a span of 5 bases. The CDR3, as DNA: TGTGCCAGCAGCACAGACAATCAGCCCCAGCATTTT. Translating gives CASSTDNQPQHF.

The chain is built from TRBV19 and TRBJ2-3; maybe TRBD1 (5 bases). This CDR3 has 14 amino acids. From germline, CDR1 is LNHDA and CDR2 SQIVND (reference sequence). The V end lost 1 base, the J end lost 1 base, and 6 bases lay between the germline ends. DNA for the CDR3: TGTGCCAGTAGTATAGGCAGGGGCACAGATACGCAGTATTTT. It codes for CASSIGRGTDTQYF. The entire variable domain, with the rest obtained from reference TRBV19 and TRBJ2-3, is as follows: DGGITQSPKYLFRKEGQNVTLSCEQNLNHDAMYWYRQDPGQGLRLIYYSQIVNDFQKGDIAEGYSVSREKKESFPLTVTSAQKNPTAFYLCASSIGRGTDTQYFGPGTRLTVL.

The chain has TRBV5-1 and TRBJ1-1; D is possibly TRBD1 (5 bases). CDR1 is SGHRS and CDR2 is YFSETQ in the germline V gene. The CDR3 is 15 residues long. The V gene lost 0 bases and the J gene lost 0 bases, with 9 bases spanning the gap. CDR3 amino acids: CASSLGQGLNTEAFF. CDR3 DNA sequence: TGCGCCAGCAGCTTGGGTCAGGGATTGAACACTGAAGCTTTCTTT.

The rearrangement uses TRBV4-1 and TRBJ2-3, with 8 positions matching TRBD1. Germline CDR1 is MGHRA and CDR2 is YSYEKL. J lost 3 bases, V lost 4 bases, and 18 bases had no gene match. This CDR3 has 19 amino acids. The CDR3 loop reads CASSLSSRADRGRTDTQYF. CDR3 nucleotides: TGCGCCAGCAGCCTATCCTCGAGGGCCGACAGGGGTCGGACAGATACGCAGTATTTT.

The chain has TRBV27 and TRBJ2-1; the D gene is possibly TRBD1 (5 bases). Germline CDR1 reads MNHEY; CDR2 reads SMNVEV (reference sequence). V lost 2 bases and J 4 bases, leaving 9 bases between the germline ends. This CDR3 is 14 amino acids long. The CDR3 sequence is CASSLVDRYNEQFF. CDR3 in DNA: TGTGCCAGCAGTTTAGTCGACAGATACAATGAGCAGTTCTTC.

This clone occurred a few times. V usage is TRBV2 and J usage is TRBJ2-7, with 7 bases identical to TRBD2. The V segment lost 10 bases and the J segment 0 bases; nucleotides outside the gene matches: 12. CDR1 is SNHLY, CDR2 FYNNEI, per germline. CDR3 length: 15 residues. CDR3 in DNA: TGTGCCACTGACTCGGGCCCGGGGGGCTCCTACGAGCAGTACTTC. Amino acid sequence: CATDSGPGGSYEQYF.

The CDR3 sequence: CTVTSDSYNEQFF. CDR3 nucleotide sequence: TGCACAGTGACTAGCGACTCCTACAATGAGCAGTTCTTC. This rearrangement joins TRBV29-1 to TRBJ2-1; TRBD2 matches 8 bases. Germline CDR1 reads SQVTM; CDR2 reads ANQGSEA. The CDR3 loop spans 13 amino acids.

CDR3 in amino acids: CASSFYRTTTSTDTQYF. For the CDR3, the DNA is TGTGCCAGCAGTTTCTACCGGACAACTACTAGCACAGATACGCAGTATTTT. This chain links TRBV28 with TRBJ2-3, with D perhaps TRBD1 (5 bases). The CDR3 has 17 residues. V lost 3 bases, J lost 0 bases, and 16 bases lay in between. Germline values: CDR1 MDHEN, CDR2 SYDVKM.

This chain joins TRBV7-9 and TRBJ2-3; D gene ambiguous. V dropped 2 bases and J dropped 4 bases, with 10 bases sitting between them. Germline V gene lookup returns CDR1 SEHNR and CDR2 FQNEAQ (reference sequence). This CDR3 comprises 14 residues. The CDR3 DNA is TGTGCCAGCAGCTTAATGTCCCGGGCAGATACGCAGTATTTT. It yields the protein CASSLMSRADTQYF. Looking up the rest from reference TRBV7-9 and TRBJ2-3 gives the full variable domain: DTGVSQNPRHKITKRGQNVTFRCDPISEHNRLYWYRQTLGQGPEFLTYFQNEAQLEKSRLLSDRFSAERPKGSFSTLEIQRTEQGDSAMYLCASSLMSRADTQYFGPGTRLTVL.